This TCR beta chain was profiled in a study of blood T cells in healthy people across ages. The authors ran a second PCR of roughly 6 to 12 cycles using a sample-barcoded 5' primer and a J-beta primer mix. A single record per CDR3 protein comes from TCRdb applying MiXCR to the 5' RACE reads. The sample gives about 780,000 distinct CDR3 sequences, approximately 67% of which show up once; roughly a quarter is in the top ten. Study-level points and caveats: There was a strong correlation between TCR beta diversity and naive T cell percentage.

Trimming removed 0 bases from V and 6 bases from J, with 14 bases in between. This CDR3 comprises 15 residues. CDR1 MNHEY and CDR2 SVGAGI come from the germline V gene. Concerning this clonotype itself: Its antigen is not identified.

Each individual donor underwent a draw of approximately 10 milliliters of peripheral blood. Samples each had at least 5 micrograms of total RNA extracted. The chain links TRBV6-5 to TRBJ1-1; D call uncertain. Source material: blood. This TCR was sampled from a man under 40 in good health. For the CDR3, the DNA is TGTGCCAGCAGTTACTCGCCAGGCGCTGGGGCTGAAGCTTTCTTT. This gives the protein CASSYSPGAGAEAFF.